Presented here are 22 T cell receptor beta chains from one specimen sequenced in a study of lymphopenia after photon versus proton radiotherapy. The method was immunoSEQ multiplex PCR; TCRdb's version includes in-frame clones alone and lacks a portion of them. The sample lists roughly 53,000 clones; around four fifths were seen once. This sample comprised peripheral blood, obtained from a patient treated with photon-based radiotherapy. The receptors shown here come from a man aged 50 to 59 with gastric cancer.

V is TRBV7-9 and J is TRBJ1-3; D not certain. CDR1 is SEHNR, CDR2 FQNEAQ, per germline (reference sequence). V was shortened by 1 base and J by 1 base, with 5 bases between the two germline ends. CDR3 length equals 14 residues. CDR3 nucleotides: TGTGCCAGCAGCTTAGAAACTTCTGGAAACACCATATATTTT. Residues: CASSLETSGNTIYF.

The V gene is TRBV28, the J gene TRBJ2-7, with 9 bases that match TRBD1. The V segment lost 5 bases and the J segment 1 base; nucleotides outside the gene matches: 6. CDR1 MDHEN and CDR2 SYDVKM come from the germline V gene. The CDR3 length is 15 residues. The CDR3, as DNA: TGTGCCAGCAGTAGACCGGGACAGGGTTCCTACGAGCAGTACTTC. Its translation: CASSRPGQGSYEQYF.

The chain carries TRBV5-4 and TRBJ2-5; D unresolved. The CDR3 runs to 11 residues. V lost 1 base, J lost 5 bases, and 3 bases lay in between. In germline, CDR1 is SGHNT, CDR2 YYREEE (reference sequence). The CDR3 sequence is CASSLPETQYF. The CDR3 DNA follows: TGTGCCAGCAGCTTGCCCGAGACCCAGTACTTC.

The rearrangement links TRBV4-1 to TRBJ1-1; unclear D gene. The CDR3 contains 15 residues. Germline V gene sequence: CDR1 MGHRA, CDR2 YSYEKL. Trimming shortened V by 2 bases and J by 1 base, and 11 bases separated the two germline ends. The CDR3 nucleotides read TGCGCCAGCAGCCAACGGCCCAACAAGAACACTGAAGCTTTCTTT. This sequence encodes CASSQRPNKNTEAFF.

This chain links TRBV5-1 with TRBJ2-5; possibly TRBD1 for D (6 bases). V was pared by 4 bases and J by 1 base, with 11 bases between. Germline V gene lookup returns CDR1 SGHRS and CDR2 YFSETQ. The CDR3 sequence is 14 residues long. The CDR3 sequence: CASSLQGTQETQYF. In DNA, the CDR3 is TGCGCCAGCAGCCTACAGGGTACCCAAGAGACCCAGTACTTC. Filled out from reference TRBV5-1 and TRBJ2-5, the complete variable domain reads KAGVTQTPRYLIKTRGQQVTLSCSPISGHRSVSWYQQTPGQGLQFLFEYFSETQRNKGNFPGRFSGRQFSNSRSEMNVSTLELGDSALYLCASSLQGTQETQYFGPGTRLLVL.

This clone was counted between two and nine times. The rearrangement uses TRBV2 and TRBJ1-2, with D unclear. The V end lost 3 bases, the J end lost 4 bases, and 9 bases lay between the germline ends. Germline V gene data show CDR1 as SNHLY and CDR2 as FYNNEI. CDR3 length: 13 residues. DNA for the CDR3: TGTGCCAGCAGTGATGGACGGGTCTATGGCTACACCTTC. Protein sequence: CASSDGRVYGYTF.

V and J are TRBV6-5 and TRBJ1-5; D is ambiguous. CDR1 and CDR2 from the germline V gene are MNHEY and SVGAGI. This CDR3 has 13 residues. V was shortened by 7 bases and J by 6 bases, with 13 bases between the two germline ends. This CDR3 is CASKGPGPQPQHF. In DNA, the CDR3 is TGTGCCAGCAAAGGTCCAGGTCCTCAGCCCCAGCATTTT.

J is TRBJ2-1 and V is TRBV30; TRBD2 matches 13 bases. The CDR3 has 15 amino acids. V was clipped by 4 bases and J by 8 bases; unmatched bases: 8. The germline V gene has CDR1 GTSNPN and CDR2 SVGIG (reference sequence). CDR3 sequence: CAWKGTSGISHEQFF. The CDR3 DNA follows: TGTGCCTGGAAGGGGACTAGCGGGATCAGCCATGAGCAGTTCTTC.

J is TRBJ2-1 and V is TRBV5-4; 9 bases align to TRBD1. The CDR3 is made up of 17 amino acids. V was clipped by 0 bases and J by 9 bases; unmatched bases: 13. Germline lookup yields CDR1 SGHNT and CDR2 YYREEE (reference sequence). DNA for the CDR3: TGTGCCAGCAGCTTGGGTCGCCGGGACAGGGTATTTGGTGAGCAGTTCTTC. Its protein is CASSLGRRDRVFGEQFF.

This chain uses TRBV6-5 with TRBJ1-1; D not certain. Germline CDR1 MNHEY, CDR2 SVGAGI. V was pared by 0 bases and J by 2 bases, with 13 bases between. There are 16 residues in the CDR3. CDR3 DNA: TGTGCCAGCAGTTACTCGGGCGGGCAGTTAAACACTGAAGCTTTCTTT. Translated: CASSYSGGQLNTEAFF.

The CDR3 reads CASSPPIIPGPPNTEAFF. CDR3 bases: TGTGCCAGCTCACCACCGATAATCCCAGGGCCCCCTAACACTGAAGCTTTCTTT. The J gene is TRBJ1-1, the V gene TRBV18, with D maybe TRBD1 (5 bases). Germline assignment: CDR1 KGHSH and CDR2 LQKENI. V lost 0 bases and J lost 2, with 19 bases in between. The CDR3 has 18 residues.

The CDR3 coding sequence is TGTGCCAGCAGCTTAGAGGCCACGGGGACCCAGTACTTC. Protein sequence: CASSLEATGTQYF. The chain uses TRBV7-2 and TRBJ2-5; D not resolved. Germline V CDR1 and CDR2: SGHTA, FQGNSA. Between the trimmed V and J ends, which lost 1 base and 7 bases, there was a span of 10 bases. The CDR3 sequence is 13 residues long.

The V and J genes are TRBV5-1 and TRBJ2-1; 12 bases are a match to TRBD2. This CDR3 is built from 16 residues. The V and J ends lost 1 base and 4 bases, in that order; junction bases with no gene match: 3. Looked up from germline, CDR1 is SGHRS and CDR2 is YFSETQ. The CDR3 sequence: CASSLLTSGRYNEQFF. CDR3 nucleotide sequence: TGCGCCAGCAGCTTGTTAACTAGCGGGAGGTACAATGAGCAGTTCTTC.

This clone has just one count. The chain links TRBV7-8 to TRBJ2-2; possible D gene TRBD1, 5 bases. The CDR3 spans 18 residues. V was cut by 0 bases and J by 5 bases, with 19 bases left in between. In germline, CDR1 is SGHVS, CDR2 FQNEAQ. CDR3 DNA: TGTGCCAGCAGCTTAGCCCGGTTGACAGCCCGAACGACCGGGGAGCTGTTTTTT. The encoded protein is CASSLARLTARTTGELFF.

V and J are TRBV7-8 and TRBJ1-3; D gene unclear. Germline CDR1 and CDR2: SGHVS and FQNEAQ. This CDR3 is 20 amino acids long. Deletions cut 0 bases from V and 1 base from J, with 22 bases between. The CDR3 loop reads CASSLARVLEKTTSGNTIYF. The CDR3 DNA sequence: TGTGCCAGCAGCTTAGCGAGGGTTCTTGAGAAGACTACATCTGGAAACACCATATATTTT.

CDR3 region: CASSEGGSGRANEQFF. The CDR3 nucleotides read TGTGCCAGCAGTGAAGGGGGTAGCGGGAGGGCCAATGAGCAGTTCTTC. The chain is built from TRBV6-1 and TRBJ2-1, with 11 nucleotides matching TRBD2. The CDR3 has 16 residues. Germline assignment: CDR1 MNHNS and CDR2 SASEGT. V shed 1 base and J 6 bases; nucleotides not matched to a gene: 5.

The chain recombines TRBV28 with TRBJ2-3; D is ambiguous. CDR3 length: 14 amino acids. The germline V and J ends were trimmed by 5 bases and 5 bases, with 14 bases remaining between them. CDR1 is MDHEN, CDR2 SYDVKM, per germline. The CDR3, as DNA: TGTGCCAGCAGTCTCGAGAGGTCGGGAGATACGCAGTATTTT. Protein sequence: CASSLERSGDTQYF.

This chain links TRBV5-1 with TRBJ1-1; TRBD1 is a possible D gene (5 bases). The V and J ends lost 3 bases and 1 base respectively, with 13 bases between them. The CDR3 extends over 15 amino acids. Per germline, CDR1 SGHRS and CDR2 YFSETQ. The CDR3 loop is CASSSSGTSNTEAFF. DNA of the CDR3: TGCGCCAGCAGCTCGTCCGGGACGTCGAACACTGAAGCTTTCTTT.

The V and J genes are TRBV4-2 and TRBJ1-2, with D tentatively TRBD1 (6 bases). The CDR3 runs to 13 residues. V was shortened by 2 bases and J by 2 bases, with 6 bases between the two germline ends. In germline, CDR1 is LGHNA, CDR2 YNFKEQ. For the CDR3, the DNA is TGTGCCAGCAGCCAACAGGGGAACTATGGCTACACCTTC. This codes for CASSQQGNYGYTF.

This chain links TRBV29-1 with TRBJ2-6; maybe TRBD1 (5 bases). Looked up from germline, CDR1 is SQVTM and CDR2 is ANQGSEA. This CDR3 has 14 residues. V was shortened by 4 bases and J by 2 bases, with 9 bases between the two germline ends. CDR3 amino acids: CSVVGAPGANVLTF. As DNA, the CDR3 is TGCAGCGTTGTTGGGGCCCCTGGGGCCAACGTCCTGACTTTC.

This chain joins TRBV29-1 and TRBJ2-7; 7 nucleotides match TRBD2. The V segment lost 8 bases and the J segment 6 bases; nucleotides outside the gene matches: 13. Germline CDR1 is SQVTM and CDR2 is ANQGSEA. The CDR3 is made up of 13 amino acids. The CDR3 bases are TGCAGCACCAAGCGGGACCCGCTCGGCGAGCAGTACTTC. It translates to CSTKRDPLGEQYF.

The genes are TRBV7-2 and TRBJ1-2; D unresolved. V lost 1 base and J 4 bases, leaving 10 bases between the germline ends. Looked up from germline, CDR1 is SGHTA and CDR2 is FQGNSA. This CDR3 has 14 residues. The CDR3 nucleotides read TGTGCCAGCAGCTTAGGGCACACATCCTATGGCTACACCTTC. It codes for CASSLGHTSYGYTF.